A single sample is the source of the 4 T cell receptor beta chains below, sequenced in a study of T cell responses to AZD1222 COVID-19 vaccine. Profiled with immunoSEQ multiplex PCR; TCRdb holds only in-frame clones, not every one. The data hold some 80,000 clones, with over 60% observed a single time. Source: peripheral blood, taken 28 days after the second dose of the MenACWY control vaccine. All receptors come from an adult who received the MenACWY meningococcal vaccine as a control.

The chain is built from TRBV3-1 (or the pseudogene TRBV3-2) and TRBJ2-2; D not certain. Germline V gene data show CDR1 as LGHDT and CDR2 as YNNKEL (reference sequence). This CDR3 has 12 residues. V lost 3 bases and J 5 bases, leaving 4 bases between the germline ends. CDR3 sequence reads: CASSHGTGELFF. CDR3 sequence (DNA): TGTGCCAGCAGCCATGGGACCGGGGAGCTGTTTTTT.

The V call is TRBV7-2, the J call TRBJ1-2; weak D call: TRBD1 (5 bases). The CDR3 runs 13 residues. Germline-derived CDR1 and CDR2 are SGHTA and FQGNSA. Deletions cut 1 base from V and 8 bases from J, with 11 bases between. CDR3 bases: TGTGCCAGCAGCTTAGAAGGGGTTCGGGGCTACACCTTC. Translation: CASSLEGVRGYTF. Drawing the rest from reference TRBV7-2 and TRBJ1-2, the complete variable domain is GAGVSQSPSNKVTEKGKDVELRCDPISGHTALYWYRQSLGQGLEFLIYFQGNSAPDKSGLPSDRFSAERTGGSVSTLTIQRTQQEDSAVYLCASSLEGVRGYTFGSGTRLTVV.

The rearrangement links TRBV27 to TRBJ2-1; 10 nucleotides agree with TRBD2. The germline CDR1 and CDR2 sequences are MNHEY and SMNVEV (reference sequence). The CDR3 is 14 amino acids. Losses at the gene ends were 3 bases for V and 9 bases for J; bases not matched to a gene: 5. CDR3 DNA sequence: TGTGCCAGCAGTTTGGCTAGCGGGAGATCTGAGCAGTTCTTC. Translation: CASSLASGRSEQFF.

The rearrangement joins TRBV20-1 to TRBJ1-2; D not resolved. In germline, CDR1 is DFQATT, CDR2 SNEGSKA (reference sequence). The CDR3 has 13 residues. Between the trimmed V and J ends, which lost 3 bases and 4 bases, there was a span of 12 bases. CDR3 nucleotides: TGCAGTGCTAGTAGCGGGCCGCTCTATGGCTACACCTTC. Translated: CSASSGPLYGYTF.